Presented here are 3 T cell receptor beta chains from one specimen sequenced in a study of spatial heterogeneity in lung cancer. Time point indicated: sample taken at primary tumor resection. Frozen PBMC, nontumor lung or tumor provided whole RNA, which was sequenced unsorted. TCRdb re-derived calls from the 5' RACE reads in MiXCR, one entry per CDR3 protein. This table holds 5,900 or so distinct CDR3 sequences, roughly a third found once. The sequences come from PBMCs, collected at surgery. These receptors were collected from a female donor with early-stage non-small cell lung cancer.

As for this clonotype: This beta chain lies outside the target of a library built for alpha chains; its clone size means little. This chain uses TRBV5-4 with TRBJ2-5; D not resolved. There are 13 residues in the CDR3. The germline V and J ends were trimmed by 0 bases and 2 bases, with 5 bases remaining between them. Germline values: CDR1 SGHNT, CDR2 YYREEE (reference sequence). CDR3 protein: CASSLDFQETQYF. Written as DNA, the CDR3 is TGTGCCAGCAGCTTGGACTTTCAAGAGACCCAGTACTTC.

A remark on this clonotype: This beta chain lies outside the target of a library built for alpha chains; its clone size means little. This chain connects TRBV29-1 to TRBJ2-2; tentatively, D is TRBD2 (6 bases). V lost 1 base to trimming and J lost 6 bases, with 15 bases between them. The germline V gene encodes CDR1 SQVTM and CDR2 ANQGSEA. This CDR3 has 15 residues. The CDR3 region is CSVEGEARRAGELFF. The CDR3 region has the DNA TGCAGCGTTGAAGGGGAGGCCCGGAGAGCCGGGGAGCTGTTTTTT.

As regards this clonotype: Within a library made for alpha chains, this beta chain is off target, and its count is uninformative. The V call is TRBV5-1, the J call TRBJ2-7; TRBD2 is a possible D gene (6 bases). There are 13 residues in the CDR3. Germline-derived CDR1 and CDR2 are SGHRS and YFSETQ. Deletions cut 0 bases from V and 6 bases from J, with 10 bases between. The DNA for the CDR3 is TGCGCCAGCAGCTTGGCCGAAGCGGGCGAGCAGTACTTC. Amino acids: CASSLAEAGEQYF.